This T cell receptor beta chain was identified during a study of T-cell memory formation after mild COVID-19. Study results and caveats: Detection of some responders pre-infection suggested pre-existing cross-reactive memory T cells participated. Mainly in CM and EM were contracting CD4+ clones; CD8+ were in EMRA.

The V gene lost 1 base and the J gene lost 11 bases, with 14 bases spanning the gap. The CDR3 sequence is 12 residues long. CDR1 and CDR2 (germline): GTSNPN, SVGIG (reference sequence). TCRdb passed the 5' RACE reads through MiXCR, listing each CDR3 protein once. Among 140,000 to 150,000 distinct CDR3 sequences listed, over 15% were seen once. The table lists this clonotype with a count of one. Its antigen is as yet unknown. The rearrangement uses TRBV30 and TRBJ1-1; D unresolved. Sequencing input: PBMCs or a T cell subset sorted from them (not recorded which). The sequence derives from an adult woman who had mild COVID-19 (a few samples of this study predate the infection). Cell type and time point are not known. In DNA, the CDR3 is TGTGCCTGGAGTGGCACTCCTGGCGCGGCTTTCTTT. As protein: CAWSGTPGAAFF. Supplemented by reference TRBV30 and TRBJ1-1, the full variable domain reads SQTIHQWPATLVQPVGSPLSLECTVEGTSNPNLYWYRQAAGRGLQLLFYSVGIGQISSEVPQNLSASRPQDRQFILSSKKLLLSDSGFYLCAWSGTPGAAFFGQGTRLTVV.